A selection of T cell receptor beta chains follows, all from one sample in a study of cytomegalovirus exposure and HLA in healthy donors. TCRdb keeps only in-frame clones here, not all; method: immunoSEQ multiplex PCR. Among 70,000 to 75,000 clones listed, about 78% were seen once. The source material was PBMCs. The receptors stem from a woman aged 40 to 55 in good health and CMV-seropositive. CDR3s include the opening cysteine and the closing phenylalanine or tryptophan. Fields, in order: D gene, V gene, clone size, J gene, CDR3 DNA, CDR3 protein. A D gene is named only where the DNA matches it firmly. Some rows mark clone size as missing; the rest say once, few, many or name a class of expanded clone.

-	TRBV6-5	-	TRBJ1-2	TGTGCCAGCACTATGGGGAGGAGTACGTATGGCTACACCTTC	CASTMGRSTYGYTF
-	TRBV7-9	-	TRBJ1-6	TGTGCCAGCAGCCCGTCGGGGGGGCTAGATTCACCCCTCCACTTT	CASSPSGGLDSPLHF
-	TRBV9	-	TRBJ1-3	TGTGCCAGCAGCGTAGAGGAGGGGAGGGGTGGAAACACCATATATTTT	CASSVEEGRGGNTIYF
TRBD2	TRBV29-1	few	TRBJ2-3	TGCAGCGTTGTAGTCAGCGGGGCAGATACGCAGTATTTT	CSVVVSGADTQYF
-	TRBV9	-	TRBJ2-3	TGTGCCAGCAGCGTAGTGGGACAAAGAACAGATACGCAGTATTTT	CASSVVGQRTDTQYF
TRBD2	TRBV6-5	once	TRBJ2-1	TGTGCCACCATGAGACTAGCGGGGAACAATGAGCAGTTCTTC	CATMRLAGNNEQFF
TRBD2	TRBV12-5	-	TRBJ2-1	TGTGCTAGTGGTTTTGGGACTAGCGGGGGCCTACACTCCTACAATGAGCAGTTCTTC	CASGFGTSGGLHSYNEQFF
-	TRBV29-1	-	TRBJ1-1	TGCAGCGTAAATGGTCCGGGGGGGATCGAAGCTTTCTTT	CSVNGPGGIEAFF
-	TRBV25-1	-	TRBJ1-6	TGTGCCAGCAGTGAATTCGGGAATTCACCCCTCCACTTT	CASSEFGNSPLHF
-	TRBV6-5	once	TRBJ1-2	TGTGCCAGCAGTTTGGACAGTTCTTATGGCTACACCTTC	CASSLDSSYGYTF
-	TRBV10-3	-	TRBJ2-2	TGTGCCTCAGTCAGGGGGGACGCCGGGGAGCTGTTTTTT	CASVRGDAGELFF
-	TRBV7-3	-	TRBJ1-2	TGTGCCGGCAGCTTAACCAGGGGAGATGGCTACACCTTC	CAGSLTRGDGYTF
-	TRBV2	-	TRBJ1-1	TGTGCCAGCAGTGAACAGACTGGGACTTCAGAAGCTTTCTTT	CASSEQTGTSEAFF
-	TRBV19	-	TRBJ2-1	TGTGCCAGTAGTATTTGGGCAGCTGGTGAGCAGTTCTTC	CASSIWAAGEQFF
TRBD2	TRBV5-6	-	TRBJ2-1	TGTGCCAGCAGCTTGGTAGCGGGGAGGACTGAGCAGTTCTTC	CASSLVAGRTEQFF
TRBD1	TRBV6-5	-	TRBJ2-6	TGTGCCAGCAGCACACCGGGACAGGGGAATCCGGTCCTGACTTTC	CASSTPGQGNPVLTF
-	TRBV19	few	TRBJ2-3	TGTGCCAGTAGACGGGATCGGGGGGCGGGAGATACGCAGTATTTT	CASRRDRGAGDTQYF
-	TRBV11-2	-	TRBJ2-5	TGTGCCAGCAGCTTAATGGGGGCCGGCCCGGCCCAGTACTTC	CASSLMGAGPAQYF
TRBD1	TRBV9	once	TRBJ2-2	TGTGCCAGCAGCGTTGGGGACAGCTTCACCGGGGAGCTGTTTTTT	CASSVGDSFTGELFF
-	TRBV6-5	-	TRBJ2-5	TGTGCCAGCAGTTACACGACAGCACAAGAGACCCAGTACTTC	CASSYTTAQETQYF
TRBD2	TRBV11-3	-	TRBJ2-3	TGTGCCAGCAGCCTCGTAGCGGGGGGGCCAGTAGATACGCAGTATTTT	CASSLVAGGPVDTQYF
-	TRBV6-4	-	TRBJ1-1	TGTGCCAGCAGTGAGCGAGGAGAGAGCACTGAAGCTTTCTTT	CASSERGESTEAFF
-	TRBV29-1	-	TRBJ1-2	TGCAGCGTGGAGACAGCTAACTATGGCTACACCTTC	CSVETANYGYTF
TRBD2	TRBV5-4	-	TRBJ2-3	TGTGCCAGCAGCTTGGGGGGTCCTAGCGGGGGGAGCACAGATACGCAGTATTTT	CASSLGGPSGGSTDTQYF
-	TRBV2	-	TRBJ2-3	TGTGCCACATTCATGGCGGCAGATACGCAGTATTTT	CATFMAADTQYF
-	TRBV29-1	-	TRBJ1-2	TGCAGCGTTCACATCCTGGCAGGGATCGACTATGGCTACACCTTC	CSVHILAGIDYGYTF
TRBD1	TRBV19	-	TRBJ1-1	TGTGCCAGTAGTATCCCCCGGACAGGGGTCCGCACTGAAGCTTTCTTT	CASSIPRTGVRTEAFF
TRBD1	TRBV29-1	-	TRBJ2-2	TGCAGCGTTGAACAGGGACAGGGTATCGGGGAGCTGTTTTTT	CSVEQGQGIGELFF
-	TRBV19	-	TRBJ1-2	TGTGCCAGTGGGAACCGCAGGACAAAGGGCTACACCTTC	CASGNRRTKGYTF
-	TRBV2	few	TRBJ1-2	TGTGCCAGCAGGAGGCCCTTCCACACCTTC	CASRRPFHTF